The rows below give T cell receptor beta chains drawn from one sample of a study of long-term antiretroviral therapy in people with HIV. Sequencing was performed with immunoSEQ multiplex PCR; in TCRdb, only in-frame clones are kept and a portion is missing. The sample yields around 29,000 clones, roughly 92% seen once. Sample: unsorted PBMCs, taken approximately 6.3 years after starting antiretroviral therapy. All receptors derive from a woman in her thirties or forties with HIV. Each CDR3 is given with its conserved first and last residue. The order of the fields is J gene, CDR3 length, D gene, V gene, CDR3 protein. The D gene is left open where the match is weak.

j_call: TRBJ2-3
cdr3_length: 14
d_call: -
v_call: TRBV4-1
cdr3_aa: CASSQDHGTDTQYF

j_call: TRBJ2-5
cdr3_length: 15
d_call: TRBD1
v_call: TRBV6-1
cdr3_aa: CASSAFYRGQETQYF

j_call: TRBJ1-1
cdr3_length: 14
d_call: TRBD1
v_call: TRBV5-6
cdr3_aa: CASSSTGGNTEAFF

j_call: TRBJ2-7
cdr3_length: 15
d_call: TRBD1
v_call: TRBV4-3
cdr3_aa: CASSQVFQGAYEQYF

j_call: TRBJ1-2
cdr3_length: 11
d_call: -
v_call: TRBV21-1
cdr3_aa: CASSRGTGYTF

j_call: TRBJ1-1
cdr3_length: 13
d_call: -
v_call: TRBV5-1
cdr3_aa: CASMEGSAHKAFF

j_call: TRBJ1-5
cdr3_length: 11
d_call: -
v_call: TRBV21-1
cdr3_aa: CASSRHQPQHF

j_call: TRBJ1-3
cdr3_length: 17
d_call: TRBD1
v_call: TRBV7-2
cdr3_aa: CASSLTGGTSSGNTIYF

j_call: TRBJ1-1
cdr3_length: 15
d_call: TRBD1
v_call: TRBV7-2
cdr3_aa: CASSPWAGGRTEAFF

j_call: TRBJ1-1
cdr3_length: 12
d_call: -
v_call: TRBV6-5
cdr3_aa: CASRNRDTEAFF

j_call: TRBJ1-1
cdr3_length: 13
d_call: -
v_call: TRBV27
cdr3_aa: CASSPGWNTEAFF

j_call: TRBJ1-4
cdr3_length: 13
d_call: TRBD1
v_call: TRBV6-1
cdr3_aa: CASSAQGSEKLFF

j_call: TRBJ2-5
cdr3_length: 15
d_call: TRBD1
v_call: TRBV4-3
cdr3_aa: CASSPGTGGGETQYF

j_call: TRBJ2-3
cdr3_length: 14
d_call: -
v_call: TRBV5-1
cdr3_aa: CASSLLRSADTQYF

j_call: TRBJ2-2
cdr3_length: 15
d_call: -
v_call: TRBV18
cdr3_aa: CASSPQDDPTGELFF

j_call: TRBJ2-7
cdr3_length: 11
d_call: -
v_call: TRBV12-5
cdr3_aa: CASGLRYEQYF

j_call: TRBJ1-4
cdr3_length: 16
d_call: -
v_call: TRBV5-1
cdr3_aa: CASSFGGSATNEKLFF

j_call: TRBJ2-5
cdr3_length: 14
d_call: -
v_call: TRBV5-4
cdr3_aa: CASSYRDAQETQYF

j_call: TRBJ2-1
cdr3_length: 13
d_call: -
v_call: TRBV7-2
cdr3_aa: CASSLAEGFQQFF

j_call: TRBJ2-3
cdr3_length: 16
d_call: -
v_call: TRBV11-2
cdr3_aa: CASSPGGRTSTDTQYF

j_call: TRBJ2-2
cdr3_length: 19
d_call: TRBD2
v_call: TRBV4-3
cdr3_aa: CASSHRTSGGAGDTGELFF

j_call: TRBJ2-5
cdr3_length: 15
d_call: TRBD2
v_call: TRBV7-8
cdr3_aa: CASSPHAPGGETQYF

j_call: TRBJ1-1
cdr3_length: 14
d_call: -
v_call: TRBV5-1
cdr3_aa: CASSFLGGAAEAFF

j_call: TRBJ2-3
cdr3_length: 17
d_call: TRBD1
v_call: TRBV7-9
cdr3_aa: CASSLAVGQGRTDTQYF

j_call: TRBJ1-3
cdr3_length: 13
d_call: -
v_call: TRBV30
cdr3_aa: CAWGLGAGNTIYF

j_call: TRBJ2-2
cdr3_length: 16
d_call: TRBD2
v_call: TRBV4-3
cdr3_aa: CASSQIGLAGVGELFF

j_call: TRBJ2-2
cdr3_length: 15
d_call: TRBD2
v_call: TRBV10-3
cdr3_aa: CAISNSGGATGELFF

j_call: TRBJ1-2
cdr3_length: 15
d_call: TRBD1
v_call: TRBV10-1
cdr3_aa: CASNLGQPSGYGYTF

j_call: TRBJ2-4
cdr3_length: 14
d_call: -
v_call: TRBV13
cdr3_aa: CASSLVSKKNIQYF

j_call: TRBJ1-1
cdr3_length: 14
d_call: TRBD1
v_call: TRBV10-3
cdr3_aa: CAIRPDRAGTEAFF

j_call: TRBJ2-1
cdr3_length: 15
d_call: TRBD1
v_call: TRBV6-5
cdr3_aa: CASSPEGGVYNEQFF

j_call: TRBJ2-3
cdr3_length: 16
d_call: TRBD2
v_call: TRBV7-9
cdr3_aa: CASSTLAEANTDTQYF

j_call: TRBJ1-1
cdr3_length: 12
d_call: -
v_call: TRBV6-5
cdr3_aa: CASRHSGTEAFF

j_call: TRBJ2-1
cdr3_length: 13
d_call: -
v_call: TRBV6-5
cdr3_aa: CASSYSSGYEQFF

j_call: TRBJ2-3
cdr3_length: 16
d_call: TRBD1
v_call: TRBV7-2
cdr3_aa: CASSLRRGPGTDTQYF

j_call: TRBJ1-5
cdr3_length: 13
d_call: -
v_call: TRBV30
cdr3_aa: CAWGTRAGQPQHF

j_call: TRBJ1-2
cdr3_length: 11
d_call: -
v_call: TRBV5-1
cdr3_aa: CASSLDRDLTF

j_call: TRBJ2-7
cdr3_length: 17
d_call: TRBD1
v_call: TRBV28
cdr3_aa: CASSLFGTGGSGVEQYF

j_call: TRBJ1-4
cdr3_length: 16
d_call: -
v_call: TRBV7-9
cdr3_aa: CASSLFSGGVDEKLFF

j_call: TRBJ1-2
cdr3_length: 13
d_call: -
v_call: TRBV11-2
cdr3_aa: CASSLEGRSGYTF

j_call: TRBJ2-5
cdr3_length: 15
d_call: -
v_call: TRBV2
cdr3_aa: CASSVGGVGTETQYF

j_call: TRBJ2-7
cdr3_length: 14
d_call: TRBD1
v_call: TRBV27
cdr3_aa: CASSSGTGGYEQYF

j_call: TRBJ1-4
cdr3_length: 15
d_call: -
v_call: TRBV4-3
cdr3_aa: CASSQDLGNNEKLFF

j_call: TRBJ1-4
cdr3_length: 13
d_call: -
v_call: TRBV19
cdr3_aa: CASSPNRGEKLFF

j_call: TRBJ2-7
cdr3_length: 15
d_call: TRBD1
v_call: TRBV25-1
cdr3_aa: CASSLPGQGRYEQYF

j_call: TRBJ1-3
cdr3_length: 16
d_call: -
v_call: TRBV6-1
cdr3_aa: CASSEAWGSSGNTIYF

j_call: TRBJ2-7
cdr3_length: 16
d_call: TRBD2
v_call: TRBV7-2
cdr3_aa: CASSLSWRGANYEQYF

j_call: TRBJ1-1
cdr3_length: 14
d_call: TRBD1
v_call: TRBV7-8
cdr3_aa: CASSRGQANTEAFF

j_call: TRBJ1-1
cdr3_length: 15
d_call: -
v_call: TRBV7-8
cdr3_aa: CASSPIDSSNTEAFF

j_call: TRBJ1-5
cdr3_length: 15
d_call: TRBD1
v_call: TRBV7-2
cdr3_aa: CASSLEGTVNQPQHF

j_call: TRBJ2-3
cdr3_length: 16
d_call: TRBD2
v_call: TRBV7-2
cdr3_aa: CASSSGLAGSTDTQYF

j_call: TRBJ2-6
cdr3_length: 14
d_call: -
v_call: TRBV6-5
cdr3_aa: CASSSETGANVLTF